This TCR beta chain stems from a study of cytotoxic CD8 clonotypes in ibrutinib-treated CLL. Study at large: The study included some 10 relapsed/refractory and roughly 15 treatment-naive patients; about 17 had IGHV unmutated disease. General study results and limits: Public clonotypes were rare and shrank or held steady on treatment. At the start, clonality exceeded age-matched healthy donors and followed circulating CD8+ T-cell counts. Sampling times (in sustained-remission versus progressing patients) were not the same.

Clones were sequenced by immunoSEQ multiplex PCR, and TCRdb holds only the in-frame ones, with some missing. The sample lists roughly 330,000 clones; 67% were seen once. In germline, CDR1 is MGHRA, CDR2 YSYEKL. The CDR3 is 15 amino acids. Between the trimmed V and J ends, which lost 0 bases and 5 bases, there was a span of 13 bases. This clone was found a few times. Antigen specificity is unknown. This specimen consisted of PBMCs, obtained after 36 months of ibrutinib treatment. The TCR comes from a human donor with chronic lymphocytic leukemia. The chain carries TRBV4-1 and TRBJ1-1; maybe TRBD1 (6 bases). The CDR3 DNA is TGCGCCAGCAGCCAAGAGAGGGGGAGGGGGACTGAAGCTTTCTTT. Its translation is CASSQERGRGTEAFF.